These T cell receptor beta chains were read from a single sample in a study of identical twins. One entry per CDR3 protein, called by TCRdb with MiXCR from the 5' RACE reads. The repertoire holds just over 450,000 distinct CDR3 sequences, with 13% to 15% as singletons. The data were also submitted as part of a second study, on yellow fever vaccine responses in identical twins.

Sequenced sample: CD4+ T cells sorted from blood. These receptors were collected from a woman aged 18 to 35 in good health. Both conserved end residues are part of each CDR3. A D gene is named only where the DNA matches it firmly. Rows may omit the clone size; those that give it use once, few, many or a size class.

J | D | size | V | DNA | CDR3
TRBJ2-2 | NA | many | TRBV4-3 | TGCGCCAGCAGCCAAGAAGGATCAAACACCGGGGAGCTGTTTTTT | CASSQEGSNTGELFF
TRBJ2-5 | NA | NA | TRBV25-1 | TGTGCCAGCAGTGAACAAAGGGACTCCCGCGTCGTGGAGACCCAGTACTTC | CASSEQRDSRVVETQYF
TRBJ2-3 | TRBD2 | many | TRBV6-1 | TGTGCCAGCAGCCCGGACCCCGGGACTAGCAGTGAGCAGTATTTT | CASSPDPGTSSEQYF
TRBJ2-5 | TRBD2 | NA | TRBV20-1 | TGCAGTGCTAGGGCGGGGGGAATAGAGACCCAGTACTTC | CSARAGGIETQYF
TRBJ2-7 | TRBD2 | NA | TRBV9 | TGTGCCAGCAGCAAACTAGCGGGAGCTAATAACGAGCAGTACTTC | CASSKLAGANNEQYF
TRBJ2-1 | TRBD2 | NA | TRBV7-9 | TGTGCCAGCAGCTTCCCAGACCTAGCGGCAGTTCAGGAGGAGCAGTTCTTC | CASSFPDLAAVQEEQFF
TRBJ2-1 | NA | many | TRBV20-1 | TGCAGTGCTAGTCGGCGGAGAGGGGCCCATAATGAGCAGTTCTTC | CSASRRRGAHNEQFF
TRBJ2-5 | TRBD1 | NA | TRBV6-1 | TGTGCCAGCAGAAAGGGACAGGGGGCATGGAAGCAAGAGACCCAGTACTTC | CASRKGQGAWKQETQYF
TRBJ1-1 | NA | NA | TRBV10-3 | TGTGCCATCCGGGAGACCCTGAACACTGAAGCTTTCTTT | CAIRETLNTEAFF
TRBJ2-2 | TRBD1 | NA | TRBV24-1 | TGTGCCACCGTTGGACAGGGGGGAACCGGGGAGCTGTTTTTT | CATVGQGGTGELFF
TRBJ2-7 | NA | NA | TRBV21-1 | TGTGCCAGCAGCCTCGGGACAGGGACCACCTACGAGCAGTACTTC | CASSLGTGTTYEQYF
TRBJ2-7 | TRBD1 | NA | TRBV29-1 | TGCAGCGCCGGACAGGGCGGACTAAGTTCCGAGCAGTACTTC | CSAGQGGLSSEQYF
TRBJ2-3 | TRBD2 | few | TRBV3-1 | TGTGCCAGCAGCCAAGTTCGACTAGCGGGAGGAGCGGATACGCAGTATTTT | CASSQVRLAGGADTQYF
TRBJ2-5 | TRBD2 | NA | TRBV5-1 | TGCGCCAGCAGGGCGGGGGAAGAGACCCAGTACTTC | CASRAGEETQYF
TRBJ2-7 | TRBD2 | few | TRBV18 | TGTGCCAGCTCGCCTTCCTCGCCTAGCGGTCGCTCCTACGAGCAGTACTTC | CASSPSSPSGRSYEQYF
TRBJ2-3 | TRBD1 | NA | TRBV10-3 | TGTGCCATCAGCGGGACAGCCTCTAGCACAGATACGCAGTATTTT | CAISGTASSTDTQYF
TRBJ2-1 | NA | many | TRBV3-1 | TGTGCCAGCAGCCAAGGCTGGAATGAGCAGTTCTTC | CASSQGWNEQFF
TRBJ1-4 | NA | few | TRBV5-5 | TGTGCCAGCAGCTTGGTCCTGGTGGAAAAACTGTTTTTT | CASSLVLVEKLFF
TRBJ2-1 | TRBD2 | few | TRBV4-1 | TGCGCCAGCAGCCAAGATCTGCTGGCTAGCGGATTCAGCTCCTACAATGAGCAGTTCTTC | CASSQDLLASGFSSYNEQFF
TRBJ2-3 | NA | NA | TRBV7-2 | TGTGCCAGCAGCTTAGGCGGTCTGATTGGCACAGATACGCAGTATTTT | CASSLGGLIGTDTQYF
TRBJ1-6 | NA | NA | TRBV5-8 | TGTGCCAGCAGCTTGTACCCCTGGGTGGGTTCACCCCTCCACTTT | CASSLYPWVGSPLHF
TRBJ2-6 | TRBD2 | few | TRBV11-1 | TGTGCCAGCAGCTTATTGACTAGCGGGAGATGGACTGGGGCCAACGTCCTGACTTTC | CASSLLTSGRWTGANVLTF
TRBJ2-1 | TRBD1 | NA | TRBV24-1 | TGTGCCACCAGTTTGGCCGGGACAGGGGGCGATGAGCAGTTCTTC | CATSLAGTGGDEQFF
TRBJ2-7 | NA | few | TRBV25-1 | TGTGCCAGCGGCGACCCCGGGGTAACGTACGAGCAGTACTTC | CASGDPGVTYEQYF
TRBJ2-3 | NA | NA | TRBV27 | TGTGCCAGCAGTTTGAAGGGGGTAAACACAGATACGCAGTATTTT | CASSLKGVNTDTQYF
TRBJ2-7 | NA | few | TRBV10-3 | TGTGCCATCAGCAGGGGCCTCCAAGGGTGGGAGCAGTACTTC | CAISRGLQGWEQYF
TRBJ1-2 | TRBD1 | NA | TRBV4-3 | TGCGCCAGCAGCCAAGGGGACAGATTAGCATATGGCTACACCTTC | CASSQGDRLAYGYTF
TRBJ1-1 | NA | many | TRBV6-5 | TGTGCCAGCTCCCGTGGCACTGAAGCTTTCTTT | CASSRGTEAFF
TRBJ2-5 | NA | NA | TRBV5-1 | TGCGCCAGCAGCTTGTGGAGAGGTCAAGAGACCCAGTACTTC | CASSLWRGQETQYF
TRBJ2-1 | TRBD1 | few | TRBV7-8 | TGTGCCAGCAGCTCGCTGATGGGACAGTCTTCTGTGTTGGGTGAGCAGTTCTTC | CASSSLMGQSSVLGEQFF
TRBJ1-6 | NA | many | TRBV5-1 | TGCGCCAGCAGCTTGGACAATTCACCCCTCCACTTT | CASSLDNSPLHF
TRBJ2-3 | NA | NA | TRBV7-9 | TGTGCCAGCAGCTTATACGGGAGCGGAGATACGCAGTATTTT | CASSLYGSGDTQYF
TRBJ1-1 | NA | NA | TRBV6-1 | TGTGCCAGCATGACAACCAGGGTTGGCACTGAAGCTTTCTTT | CASMTTRVGTEAFF
TRBJ2-5 | TRBD1 | NA | TRBV5-1 | TGCGCCAGCAGCAAACCGACAGGGTTCGAGACCCAGTACTTC | CASSKPTGFETQYF
TRBJ2-4 | TRBD1 | NA | TRBV27 | TGTGCCAGCAGTGTATCGGGACAGCTAAACATTCAGTACTTC | CASSVSGQLNIQYF
TRBJ2-2 | NA | NA | TRBV14 | TGTGCCAGCAGCCATTTCAGTGTCGCCGGGGAGCTGTTTTTT | CASSHFSVAGELFF
TRBJ2-6 | TRBD1 | NA | TRBV6-4 | TGTGCCAGCACCCCTTCGACAGGGCGCTCTGGGGCCAACGTCCTGACTTTC | CASTPSTGRSGANVLTF
TRBJ2-5 | TRBD2 | few | TRBV3-1 | TGTGCCAGCGGACGGACTAGCGGGAGTAAAGAGACCCAGTACTTC | CASGRTSGSKETQYF
TRBJ1-1 | TRBD1 | NA | TRBV9 | TGTGCCAGCAGCCCCGGACAGGGGGCAATGAACACTGAAGCTTTCTTT | CASSPGQGAMNTEAFF
TRBJ2-7 | TRBD2 | few | TRBV7-6 | TGTGCCAGCAGCCCAGATTCGACTAGCGGGAGGGCCGGGTCCTACGAGCAGTACTTC | CASSPDSTSGRAGSYEQYF
TRBJ2-7 | TRBD1 | NA | TRBV5-1 | TGCGCCAGCAACAGGGGTAACGCCTACGAGCAGTACTTC | CASNRGNAYEQYF
TRBJ2-7 | NA | few | TRBV5-6 | TGTGCCAGCAGCTTTGGTGGGGCAGGAGGGCAGTACTTC | CASSFGGAGGQYF
TRBJ2-5 | TRBD2 | many | TRBV15 | TGTGCCACCAGCAGACTAGCGGGAGGAACCTACCAAGAGACCCAGTACTTC | CATSRLAGGTYQETQYF